The sequence of this T cell receptor (beta chain) was determined in a study of T cell clonotyping in hematopoietic cell transplantation. Study observations and caveats: Without cell sorting, CD4 versus CD8 contributions remain unresolved. Graft donor and pretransplant recipient Inverse Simpson Index values predicted broader posttransplant TCR diversity. Recipient TCR diversity dropped after transplant; expanded clonotypes rose from day 30 to 180.

Points on this clone: Its antigen is undetermined.

The CDR3 consists of 13 residues. Germline lookup yields CDR1 LNHDA and CDR2 SQIVND (reference sequence). The V gene end was trimmed by 8 bases and the J gene end by 5 bases; junction bases not matched to a gene: 7. Generated by immunoSEQ multiplex PCR, the TCRdb table keeps only in-frame clones and is missing some. The repertoire holds approximately 75,000 clones, roughly 94% seen once, with roughly 1.7% in the top ten. The rearrangement joins TRBV19 to TRBJ2-7; 9 nucleotides align to TRBD1. Sequenced input: peripheral blood mononuclear cells. The clonotype was recovered from a man aged 50 or older in good health. Some clones in this sample may be carry-over from other donors' samples. This CDR3 is CASSSDRGNEQYF. The DNA for the CDR3 is TGTGCCAGTTCCTCGGACAGGGGTAACGAGCAGTACTTC.